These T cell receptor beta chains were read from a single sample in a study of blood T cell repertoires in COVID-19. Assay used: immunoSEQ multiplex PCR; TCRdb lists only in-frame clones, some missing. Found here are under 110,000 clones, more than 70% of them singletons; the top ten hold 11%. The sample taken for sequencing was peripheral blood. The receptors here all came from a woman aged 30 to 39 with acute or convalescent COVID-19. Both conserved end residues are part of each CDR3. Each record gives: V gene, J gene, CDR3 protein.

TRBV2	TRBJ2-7	CASSEGQAGGYEQYF
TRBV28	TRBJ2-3	CASPSGTDTQYF
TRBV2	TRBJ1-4	CASSPQAGPANEKLFF
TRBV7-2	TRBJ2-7	CASSRRQGAGYEQYF
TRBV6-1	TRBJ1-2	CASSDGAASGYTF
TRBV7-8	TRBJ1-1	CASRKNRVMNTEAFF
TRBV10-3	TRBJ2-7	CAIAGTGSEQYF
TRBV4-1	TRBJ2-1	CASSHLSGGLNEQFF
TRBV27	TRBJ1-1	CASRQNTEAFF
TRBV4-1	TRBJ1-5	CASAILVSNQPQHF
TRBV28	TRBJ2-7	CATYSGGSSYEQYF
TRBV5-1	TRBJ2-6	CASSSSQGSNVLTF
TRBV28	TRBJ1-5	CASSYGQGLGPQHF
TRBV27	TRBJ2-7	CASSPDREYEQYF
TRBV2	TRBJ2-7	CASSGGQSYEQYF
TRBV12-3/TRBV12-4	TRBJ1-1	CASSSGGYEAFF
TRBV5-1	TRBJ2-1	CASSLGPLGGGNEQFF
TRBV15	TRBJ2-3	CATSRGERSSTDTQYF
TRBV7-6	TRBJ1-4	CASSSRGRDEKLFF
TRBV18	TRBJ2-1	CASSLSRTSVSYNEQFF
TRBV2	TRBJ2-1	CATTSEYNEQFF
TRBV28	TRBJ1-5	CASRPTWEQPQHF
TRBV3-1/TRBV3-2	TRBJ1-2	CASSQGGGYGYTF
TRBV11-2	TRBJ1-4	CASSLFRGNEKLFF
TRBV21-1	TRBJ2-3	CASSESADTQYF
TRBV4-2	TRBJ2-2	CASSLQGKRGTGELFF
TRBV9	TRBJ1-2	CASSSRARAGYTF
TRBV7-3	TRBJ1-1	CASSLNPPLQGASVNTEAFF
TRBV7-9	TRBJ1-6	CASSLGQTNSPLHF
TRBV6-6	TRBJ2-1	CASSSRVSGGNNEQFF
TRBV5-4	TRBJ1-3	CASSLAGLSPIYF
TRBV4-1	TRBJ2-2	CASSQVNRYTGELFF
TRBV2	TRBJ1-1	CATTGVGAEAFF
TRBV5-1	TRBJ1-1	CASSLSTGLLNTEAFF
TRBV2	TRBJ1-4	CASRWDSLEVNEKLFF
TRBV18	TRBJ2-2	CASSPRGFTGELFF
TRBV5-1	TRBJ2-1	CASSPERGGLDEQFF
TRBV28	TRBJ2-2	CASRRGDSNTGELFF
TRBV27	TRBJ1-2	CASSFSGTGDGYTF
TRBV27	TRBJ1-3	CASSSGNTIYF
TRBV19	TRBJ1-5	CASSIQGWDQPQHF
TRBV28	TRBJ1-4	CASSTYRTGDEKLFF
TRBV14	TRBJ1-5	CASSQGQGKTPQHF
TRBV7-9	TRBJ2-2	CASTLDRGNTGELFF
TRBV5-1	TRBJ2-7	CASSCLQGRLYEQYF
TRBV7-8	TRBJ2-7	CASSPRGGTTRNEQYF
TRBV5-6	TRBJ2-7	CASSSGRESYEQYF
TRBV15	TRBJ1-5	CATSRAAGVNQPQHF
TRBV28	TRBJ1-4	CASTFGGTREKLFF
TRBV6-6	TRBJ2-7	CASSAPAYPEQYF
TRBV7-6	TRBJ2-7	CASSLSGGDYEQYF
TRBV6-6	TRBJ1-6	CASSYVGGPNSPLHF
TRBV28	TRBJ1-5	CASSSLQGSHQPQHF
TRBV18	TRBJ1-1	CASEQGATNTEAFF
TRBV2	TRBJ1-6	CASNGQGFGSPLHF
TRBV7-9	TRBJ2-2	CASSLLLSGELFF